This TCR beta chain was profiled in a study of sequential checkpoint blockade in melanoma. About the study: Both treatment sequences were followed by maintenance nivolumab.

Generated by immunoSEQ multiplex PCR, the TCRdb table keeps only in-frame clones and is missing some. This sample has more than 25,000 clones, with roughly nine tenths found just once. Treatment in this sample: randomized to nivolumab then ipilimumab (arm A) or the reverse (arm B). From thawed PBMCs, live CD3+CD8+ cells negative for CD19 and CD56 were sorted. V shed 3 bases and J shed 6 bases, with 15 bases lying between them. Looked up from germline, CDR1 is SGDLS and CDR2 is YYNGEE. There are 14 residues in the CDR3. Here the sequenced sample was CD8+ T cells sorted from blood (inferred from file names), taken from a patient given nivolumab and ipilimumab in sequence. The rearrangement joins TRBV9 to TRBJ1-2, with D perhaps TRBD1 (6 bases). This clonotype originated in a human donor with melanoma. The CDR3 protein is CASSDPDSLNGYTF. CDR3 coding DNA: TGTGCCAGCAGCGACCCGGACAGCCTCAATGGCTACACCTTC. Variable domain in full (rest from reference TRBV9 and TRBJ1-2): DSGVTQTPKHLITATGQRVTLRCSPRSGDLSVYWYQQSLDQGLQFLIQYYNGEERAKGNILERFSAQQFPDLHSELNLSSLELGDSALYFCASSDPDSLNGYTFGSGTRLTVV.